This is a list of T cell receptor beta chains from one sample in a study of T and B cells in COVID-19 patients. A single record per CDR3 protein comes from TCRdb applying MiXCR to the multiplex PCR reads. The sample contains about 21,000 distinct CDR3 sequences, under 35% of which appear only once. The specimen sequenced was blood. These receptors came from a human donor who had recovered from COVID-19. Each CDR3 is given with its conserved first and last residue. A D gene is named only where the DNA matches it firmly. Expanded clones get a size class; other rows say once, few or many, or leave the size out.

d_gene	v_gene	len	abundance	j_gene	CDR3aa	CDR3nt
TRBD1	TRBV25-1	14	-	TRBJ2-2	CASSPDRGIGELFF	TGTGCCAGCAGTCCGGACAGGGGTATCGGGGAGCTGTTTTTT
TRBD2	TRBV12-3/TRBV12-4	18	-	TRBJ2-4	CASSLRLAGGIIKNIQYF	TGTGCCAGCAGTTTAAGACTAGCGGGGGGTATCATCAAAAACATTCAGTACTTC
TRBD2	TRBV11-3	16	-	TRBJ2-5	CVSSYGGAFRRETQYF	TGTGTTAGCAGTTACGGGGGGGCGTTCCGAAGGGAGACCCAGTACTTC
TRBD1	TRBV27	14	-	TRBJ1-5	CASSSGQGKQPQHF	TGTGCCAGCAGTTCCGGACAGGGGAAGCAGCCCCAGCATTTT
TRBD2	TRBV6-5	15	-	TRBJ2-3	CASSIAGAHTDTQYF	TGTGCCAGCAGTATAGCGGGGGCCCACACAGATACGCAGTATTTT
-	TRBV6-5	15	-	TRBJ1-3	CASSFDGTIGNTIYF	TGTGCCAGCAGTTTCGACGGAACCATTGGAAACACCATATATTTT
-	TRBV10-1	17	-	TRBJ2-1	CASSESMTFGAYNEQFF	TGCGCCAGCAGTGAGTCGATGACTTTTGGGGCTTACAATGAGCAGTTCTTC
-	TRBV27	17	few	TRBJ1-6	CASSMGTGISYNSPLHF	TGTGCCAGCAGTATGGGTACAGGGATCTCCTATAATTCACCCCTCCACTTT
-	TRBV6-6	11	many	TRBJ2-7	CAARQGYEQYF	TGTGCCGCACGGCAGGGCTACGAGCAGTACTTC
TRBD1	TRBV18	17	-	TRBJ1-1	CASSPQGGYPMNTEAFF	TGTGCCAGCTCACCCCAGGGGGGCTACCCAATGAACACTGAAGCTTTCTTT
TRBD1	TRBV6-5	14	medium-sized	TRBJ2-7	CASSRDSPSYEQYF	TGTGCCAGCAGCAGGGACAGTCCGTCCTACGAGCAGTACTTC
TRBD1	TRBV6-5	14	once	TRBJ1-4	CASSRTGGDEKLFF	TGTGCCAGCAGTAGGACAGGGGGTGATGAAAAACTGTTTTTT
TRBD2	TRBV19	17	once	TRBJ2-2	CACTTALAGGHSGELFF	TGTGCCTGTACTACAGCGCTAGCGGGGGGACATTCCGGGGAGCTGTTTTTT
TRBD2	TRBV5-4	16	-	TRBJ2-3	CASSLGLAGTTDTQYF	TGTGCCAGCAGCTTGGGACTAGCGGGGACCACAGATACGCAGTATTTT